This paragraph reports one TCR beta chain. Its antigen remains unidentified. The data were taken from a study of shared clonotypes between healthy human individuals. Study context: A donor's plate count was three for CD4 naive and three for CD4 memory; CD8 naive had two and CD8 memory one.

Study-wide results and limits: Naive CD4 clonotypes were shared across several donors at about 5.2%. Generation probability values for non-shared clonotypes were lower than those for clonotypes shared by all four donors. Naive subsets tended to show greater estimated richness than memory subsets.

Method: immunoSEQ multiplex PCR; TCRdb's copy keeps in-frame clones and lacks some. The repertoire holds 1,500,000 or so clones, with approximately 97% as singletons. With 0 bases removed from V and 0 bases from J, the gap between germline ends came to 8 bases. Germline V gene sequence: CDR1 LGHNA, CDR2 YSLEER. The CDR3 extends over 16 amino acids. This sequence joins TRBV4-3 and TRBJ1-4; possibly TRBD1 for D (5 bases). Sample: naive CD4+ T cells sorted from blood. Sample subset: CD45RA+ positively selected. This TCR derives from a man aged 25 to 45 in good health. The CDR3 nucleotides are TGCGCCAGCAGCCAAGATCCGGGGCCAACTAATGAAAAACTGTTTTTT. It yields the protein CASSQDPGPTNEKLFF.